This T cell receptor beta chain was retrieved from a study of a mutant IDH1 vaccine in newly diagnosed glioma. On the study more broadly: Eight vaccinations reached patients in weeks 1, 3, 5, 7, 11, 15, 19 and 23. Patients arrived already treated with radiotherapy, temozolomide, or both, most having had both.

V lost 0 bases and J 3 bases, leaving 12 bases between the germline ends. This CDR3 is built from 16 residues. The V gene's germline CDR1 is SNHLY and CDR2 FYNNEI. This table comes from immunoSEQ multiplex PCR, and its TCRdb copy is limited to in-frame clones, with some not included. The data hold 12,000 or so clones, with over 75% observed a single time. The study's findings and limits: Across multiple MHC alleles, around 92% of patients had vaccine-induced responses.

Time point described: week 5, during vaccination. With topical imiquimod, each dose of the vaccine consisted of 300 ug of mutant IDH1 20-mer peptide. New astrocytomas of WHO grade 3 or 4 that were IDH1-mutant and ATRX-lost were found in the donors. Details on this clone: Its antigen is still unknown.

This receptor was identified in a middle-aged woman with glioma. Some clones in this sample may be carry-over from other donors' samples. The rearrangement uses TRBV2 and TRBJ1-3; tentative D call: TRBD1 (5 bases). The material was PBMCs, obtained from a glioma patient whose treatment included an IDH1 peptide vaccine. For the CDR3, the DNA is TGTGCCAGCAGTGAAGCGGTCGGGGGTATTGGAAACACCATATATTTT. Protein sequence: CASSEAVGGIGNTIYF.